This T cell receptor beta chain was identified in a study of shared clonotypes between healthy human individuals. Study-wide background: Used for every donor were three CD4 naive, three CD4 memory, two CD8 naive and one CD8 memory plate.

Points from the study as a whole: As a rule, naive subsets had a larger estimated richness than memory subsets.

About this clone: As yet, its antigen is unknown.

CD8 cells regarded as naive lacked CD45RO, were positively chosen for CCR7, and omitted terminally differentiated effector memory CD45RA+ cells. Germline V lookup: CDR1 SGHRS, CDR2 YFSETQ. The CDR3 consists of 14 residues. Trimming took off 3 bases at V and 2 bases at J, with 11 bases between the two ends. The data were produced by immunoSEQ multiplex PCR, yet TCRdb's version contains in-frame clones alone and is incomplete. The sample has about 2.1 million clones, just under 95% seen once. The TCR originated in a man aged 18-30 years in good health. Some clones in this sample may be carry-over from other donors' samples. The chain is built from TRBV5-1 and TRBJ2-5, with D possibly being TRBD2 (6 bases). The specimen was naive CD8+ T cells from PBMCs. In DNA form, the CDR3 reads TGCGCCAGCAGCTGGTCCGGGGGACAAGAGACCCAGTACTTC. Translating it yields CASSWSGGQETQYF.